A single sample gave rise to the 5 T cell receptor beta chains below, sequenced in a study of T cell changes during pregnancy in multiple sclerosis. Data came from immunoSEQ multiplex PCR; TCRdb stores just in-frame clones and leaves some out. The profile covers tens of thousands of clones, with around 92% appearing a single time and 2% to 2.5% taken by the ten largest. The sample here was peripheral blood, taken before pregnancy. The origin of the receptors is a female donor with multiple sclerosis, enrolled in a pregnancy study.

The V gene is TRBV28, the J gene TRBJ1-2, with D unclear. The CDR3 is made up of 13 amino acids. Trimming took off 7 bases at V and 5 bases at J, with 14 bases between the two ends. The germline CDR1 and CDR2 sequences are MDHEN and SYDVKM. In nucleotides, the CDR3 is TGTGCCAGCAACCTTTTGGCCTCTTATGGCTACACCTTC. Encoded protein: CASNLLASYGYTF.

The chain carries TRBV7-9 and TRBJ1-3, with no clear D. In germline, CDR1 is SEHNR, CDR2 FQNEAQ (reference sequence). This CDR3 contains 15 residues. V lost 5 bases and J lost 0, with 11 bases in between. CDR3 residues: CASSQRTGSGNTIYF. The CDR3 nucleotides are TGTGCCAGCAGCCAGAGGACTGGCTCTGGAAACACCATATATTTT.

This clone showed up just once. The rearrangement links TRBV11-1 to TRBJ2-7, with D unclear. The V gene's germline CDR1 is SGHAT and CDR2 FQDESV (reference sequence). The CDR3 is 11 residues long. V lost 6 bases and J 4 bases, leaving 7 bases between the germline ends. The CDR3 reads CASRAGYEQYF. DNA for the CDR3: TGTGCCAGCAGAGCAGGATACGAGCAGTACTTC.

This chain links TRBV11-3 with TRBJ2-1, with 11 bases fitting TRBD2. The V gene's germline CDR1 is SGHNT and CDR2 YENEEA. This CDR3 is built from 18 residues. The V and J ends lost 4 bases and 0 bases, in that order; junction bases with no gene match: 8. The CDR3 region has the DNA TGTGCCAGCAGCTCCCGACTAGCGGGAAGTAGCTCCTACAATGAGCAGTTCTTC. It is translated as CASSSRLAGSSSYNEQFF.

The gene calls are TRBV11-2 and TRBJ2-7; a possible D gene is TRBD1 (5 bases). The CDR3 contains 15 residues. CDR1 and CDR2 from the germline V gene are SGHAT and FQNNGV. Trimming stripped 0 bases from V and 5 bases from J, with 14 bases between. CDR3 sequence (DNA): TGTGCCAGCAGCTTAGAGGCCAGGGAATTGGACGAGCAGTACTTC. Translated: CASSLEARELDEQYF.